This T cell receptor beta chain is drawn from a study of T cells in Graves' hyperthyroidism and ophthalmopathy. At the level of the study: Blood from the periphery was taken at initial diagnosis, before any treatment.

With V trimmed by 5 bases and J by 6 bases, 9 bases remained unmatched. This CDR3 contains 14 residues. Germline V CDR1 and CDR2: SEHNR, FQNEAQ (reference sequence). Exclusion criteria comprised uncontrolled infection, other autoimmune disease, pregnancy or lactation. Each diagnosis was grounded in clinical symptoms, serum thyroxine and TRAb, thyroid ultrasound, and orbital computed tomography. TCR beta CDR3 regions were amplified from RNA. The study used the HTBI primer set for a first-round RT-PCR of the TCR CDR3. TCRdb re-analysed the multiplex PCR reads in MiXCR, keeping a single row per CDR3 protein. The sample shows roughly 280,000 distinct CDR3 sequences, approximately 23% of them seen only once.

The receptor's source is a man under 40 with Graves' ophthalmopathy. The chain links TRBV7-9 to TRBJ1-2; 7 nucleotides align to TRBD1. The sequencing sample was made of blood. The CDR3 DNA sequence: TGTGCCAGCAGCCTACATACAGGGGAAAATGGCTACACCTTC. It yields the protein CASSLHTGENGYTF.